A few counts support the clone carrying this T cell receptor (beta chain). The repertoire was sequenced with immunoSEQ multiplex PCR; TCRdb's copy has only in-frame clones and lacks some. The sample contains 200,000 to 250,000 clones, 86% of which appear only once. The sample is drawn from a study of blood T cell repertoires in COVID-19. The wider study: Nucleic acid was either cDNA or gDNA, and it came from T cells, B-cell-depleted T cells, or PBMCs.

V was trimmed by 6 bases and J by 3 bases, leaving 9 bases between them. The CDR3 length is 13 residues. Germline CDR1 reads SGHAT; CDR2 reads FQNNGV. The chain combines TRBV11-2 with TRBJ1-5; possibly TRBD1 for D (5 bases). This TCR was recovered from a woman in her fifties or sixties with COVID-19, enrolled during active disease. The specimen was peripheral blood. In DNA, the CDR3 is TGTGCCAGCAGTTCACAGGTCAATCAGCCCCAGCATTTT. Amino acid sequence: CASSSQVNQPQHF.